The 25 T cell receptor beta chains given below trace back to one sample, sequenced in a study of post-analysis software for immune sequencing data. Findings and caveats of the study: Four or five TRBV segments were more frequent in patients than controls; TRBV5-6, TRBV5-1 and TRBV20-1 belonged to this group.

Each TCR beta cDNA library carried unique molecular identifiers. MiXCR, run by TCRdb on the PCR reads, gives a single entry per CDR3 protein. Of over 700,000 distinct CDR3 sequences listed, just under 30% were seen once; the top ten hold more than 0.45%. These receptors' antigens are unknown. The sequencing input was blood. The receptor source for this set is a girl aged 10-17 years with multiple sclerosis.

In this sample, this clonotype turned up a few times. The chain has TRBV7-8 and TRBJ2-4, with a weak D call TRBD1 (6 bases). Looked up from germline, CDR1 is SGHVS and CDR2 is FQNEAQ. The CDR3 spans 16 residues. V lost 1 base and J 3 bases, leaving 13 bases between the germline ends. CDR3 sequence reads: CASSLGQGRVKNIQYF. For the CDR3, the DNA is TGTGCCAGCAGCTTAGGGCAGGGGAGAGTCAAAAACATTCAGTACTTC.

The chain uses TRBV12-3 or TRBV12-4 and TRBJ1-1; 8 bases are a match to TRBD1. Trimming at V came to 1 base and at J to 1 base, leaving 5 bases not matched to a gene. This CDR3 region has 16 residues. CDR3 DNA sequence: TGTGCCAGCAGTTTAGTATTGGGACAGGAGAACACTGAAGCTTTCTTT. Translating gives CASSLVLGQENTEAFF.

The table lists this clonotype with a few counts. The V gene is TRBV7-2, the J gene TRBJ2-3; D is possibly TRBD2 (6 bases). This CDR3 region has 15 residues. V was clipped by 5 bases and J by 2 bases, with 14 bases between them. The V gene's germline CDR1 is SGHTA and CDR2 FQGNSA. The CDR3 nucleotides are TGTGCCAGCAGCGCATACCCGGGACTCACAGATACGCAGTATTTT. It yields the protein CASSAYPGLTDTQYF.

In its sample, this clonotype was seen a few times. The chain couples TRBV20-1 to TRBJ1-5, with a weak D call TRBD1 (5 bases). The CDR3 totals 16 residues. The V and J ends lost 2 bases and 2 bases respectively, with 16 bases between them. Looked up from germline, CDR1 is DFQATT and CDR2 is SNEGSKA (reference sequence). Here the CDR3 reads CSARQRGGWGNQPQHF. Here the CDR3 DNA reads TGCAGTGCTAGACAACGGGGGGGATGGGGCAATCAGCCCCAGCATTTT.

This chain links TRBV20-1 with TRBJ1-2; no clear D gene. Germline CDR1 is DFQATT and CDR2 is SNEGSKA (reference sequence). This CDR3 is 13 amino acids long. The germline V and J ends were trimmed by 7 bases and 5 bases, with 17 bases remaining between them. The CDR3 reads CSESLPGVYGYTF. The CDR3 DNA sequence: TGCAGTGAGAGCCTCCCCGGCGTTTATGGCTACACCTTC.

This clonotype was recorded a few times. This CDR3 is CAISEDGGQETQYF. CDR3 nucleotide sequence: TGTGCCATCAGTGAGGACGGGGGTCAAGAGACCCAGTACTTC. V is TRBV10-3 and J is TRBJ2-5; D may be TRBD2 (6 bases). Looked up from germline, CDR1 is ENHRY and CDR2 is SYGVKD. Trimming shortened V by 2 bases and J by 2 bases, and 9 bases separated the two germline ends. The CDR3 has 14 amino acids.

This clonotype was recorded a few times. The chain combines TRBV27 with TRBJ1-4; D is possibly TRBD1 (5 bases). Trimming pared 3 bases from V and 7 bases from J, leaving 18 bases between. Germline-derived CDR1 and CDR2 are MNHEY and SMNVEV (reference sequence). The CDR3 length is 16 residues. Here the CDR3 DNA reads TGTGCCAGCAGTTTCTCCTCGACAGTCGCGGGTGAAAAACTGTTTTTT. It encodes CASSFSSTVAGEKLFF.

V usage is TRBV12-3 or TRBV12-4 and J usage is TRBJ1-5, with D hard to call. The germline V and J ends were trimmed by 6 bases and 3 bases, with 15 bases remaining between them. CDR3 length: 15 amino acids. The CDR3 nucleotides read TGTGCCAGCAGATCCGGGAATCAACCCAATCAGCCCCAGCATTTT. The encoded protein is CASRSGNQPNQPQHF.

The chain couples TRBV27 to TRBJ1-3; D is uncertain. The V and J ends lost 7 bases and 0 bases respectively, with 10 bases between them. The germline CDR1 and CDR2 sequences are MNHEY and SMNVEV (reference sequence). This CDR3 region has 14 residues. In DNA, the CDR3 is TGTGCCAGCACCCCAAACCTCTCTGGAAACACCATATATTTT. Translation: CASTPNLSGNTIYF.

This clonotype turned up a few times. This sequence joins TRBV7-9 and TRBJ1-4; TRBD1 is a possible D gene (6 bases). Germline CDR1 and CDR2: SEHNR and FQNEAQ (reference sequence). Trimming pared 0 bases from V and 11 bases from J, leaving 22 bases between. The length of the CDR3 is 17 residues. The CDR3 loop is CASSLAPERDILGKLFF. For the CDR3, the DNA is TGTGCCAGCAGCTTAGCGCCGGAACGGGACATCTTAGGTAAACTGTTTTTT. The variable domain in full, with the rest retrieved from reference TRBV7-9 and TRBJ1-4, is DTGVSQNPRHKITKRGQNVTFRCDPISEHNRLYWYRQTLGQGPEFLTYFQNEAQLEKSRLLSDRFSAERPKGSFSTLEIQRTEQGDSAMYLCASSLAPERDILGKLFFGSGTQLSVL.

The chain uses TRBV9 and TRBJ2-5, with unresolved D. The CDR3 is 13 residues long. Per the germline V gene, CDR1 is SGDLS and CDR2 is YYNGEE. V was cut by 4 bases and J by 11 bases, with 18 bases left in between. CDR3 sequence: CASSSTWYNEQYF. The CDR3 DNA reads TGTGCCAGCAGCTCCACTTGGTACAATGAGCAGTACTTC.

This clonotype was seen just once. This chain uses TRBV20-1 with TRBJ2-5, with D tentatively TRBD1 (5 bases). The CDR3 spans 11 residues. Germline CDR1 and CDR2: DFQATT and SNEGSKA (reference sequence). The CDR3 coding sequence is TGCAGGCCAGGGTTTCCAGAGACCCAGTACTTC. Protein product: CRPGFPETQYF.

The CDR3 bases are TGTGCCAGCAGCGTAGAGGTAGGAGCTATCGGCACTGAAGCTTTCTTT. This translates into CASSVEVGAIGTEAFF. V gene TRBV9 combines with J gene TRBJ1-1, with D uncertain. CDR1 is SGDLS and CDR2 is YYNGEE in the germline V gene. The CDR3 has 16 residues. Trimming left V 0 bases short and J 4 bases short, with 16 bases between.

This chain uses TRBV29-1 with TRBJ1-6; 7 bases agree with TRBD1. CDR3 length: 13 residues. From germline, CDR1 is SQVTM and CDR2 ANQGSEA. In nucleotides, the CDR3 is TGCGCCTATTCGACAGGGTTTAATTCACCCCTCCACTTT. Translated: CAYSTGFNSPLHF.

The rearrangement joins TRBV7-9 to TRBJ2-4; D unclear. The J call may be incorrect, as the DNA end agrees better with TRBJ2-7. The CDR3 is 12 residues long. The germline CDR1 and CDR2 sequences are SEHNR and FQNEAQ (reference sequence). The CDR3 protein is CASSPSAFEQYF. The CDR3 coding sequence is TGTGCCAGCAGCCCCAGCGCATTCGAGCAGTACTTC.

This clonotype was seen a handful of times. The genes are TRBV7-2 and TRBJ2-3; TRBD2 is a possible D gene (7 bases). Germline values: CDR1 SGHTA, CDR2 FQGNSA. Trimming stripped 3 bases from V and 4 bases from J, with 17 bases between. This CDR3 contains 16 residues. The CDR3 here is CASSLRGRGASDTQYF. CDR3 DNA: TGTGCCAGCAGCTTGAGGGGACGGGGGGCGTCAGATACGCAGTATTTT.

This clonotype occurred many times. For the CDR3, the DNA is TGCAGCGCCATGGACAGGACCCCAGATACGCAGTATTTT. It codes for CSAMDRTPDTQYF. The chain recombines TRBV20-1 with TRBJ2-3; 7 bases match TRBD1. The CDR3 loop spans 13 amino acids. Germline CDR1 DFQATT, CDR2 SNEGSKA (reference sequence).

This chain links TRBV20-1 with TRBJ2-1; TRBD2 matches 9 bases. This CDR3 comprises 16 residues. Trimming cost V 3 bases and J 3 bases; bases outside gene matches: 9. Germline CDR1 DFQATT, CDR2 SNEGSKA (reference sequence). DNA of the CDR3: TGCAGTGCTAGTCGGCGGGAGGGTCGGTTCTACAATGAGCAGTTCTTC. Protein: CSASRREGRFYNEQFF.

This chain connects TRBV20-1 to TRBJ2-1; 12 bases line up with TRBD2. The CDR3 contains 17 residues. The germline CDR1 and CDR2 sequences are DFQATT and SNEGSKA (reference sequence). V lost 3 bases to trimming and J lost 5 bases; unmatched junction nucleotides: 11. The CDR3 region is CSAREASGRAHHNEQFF. The CDR3 region has the DNA TGCAGTGCTAGGGAGGCTAGCGGGAGGGCCCACCACAATGAGCAGTTCTTC.

The chain carries TRBV29-1 and TRBJ1-5, with 9 bases identical to TRBD1. This CDR3 is 13 amino acids long. The junction had 5 bases not matched to a gene; V was cut back by 6 bases and J by 5 bases. CDR1 and CDR2 from the germline V gene are SQVTM and ANQGSEA. DNA of the CDR3: TGCAGCGTCATGACAGGGGGTGATCAGCCCCAGCATTTT. It yields the protein CSVMTGGDQPQHF. The variable domain in full, with the rest retrieved from reference TRBV29-1 and TRBJ1-5, is SAVISQKPSRDICQRGTSLTIQCQVDSQVTMMFWYRQQPGQSLTLIATANQGSEATYESGFVIDKFPISRPNLTFSTLTVSNMSPEDSSIYLCSVMTGGDQPQHFGDGTRLSIL.

The V and J genes are TRBV11-3 and TRBJ2-2, with D hard to call. The germline V gene encodes CDR1 SGHNT and CDR2 YENEEA. The CDR3 runs to 12 residues. V lost 1 base and J 9 bases, leaving 6 bases between the germline ends. CDR3 bases: TGTGCCAGCAGCTTAGTCCGCCGGGAGCTGTTTTTT. Its translation is CASSLVRRELFF. Full variable domain (remainder filled in from reference TRBV11-3 and TRBJ2-2): EAGVVQSPRYKIIEKKQPVAFWCNPISGHNTLYWYLQNLGQGPELLIRYENEEAVDDSQLPKDRFSAERLKGVDSTLKIQPAELGDSAVYLCASSLVRRELFFGEGSRLTVL.

This rearrangement joins TRBV15 to TRBJ1-3, with D maybe TRBD1 (5 bases). Germline CDR1 and CDR2: LNHNV and YYDKDF (reference sequence). Deletions cut 3 bases from V and 0 bases from J, with 18 bases between. CDR3 length: 18 residues. The chain's CDR3 is CATSRDSGVVGSGNTIYF. The CDR3 nucleotides read TGTGCCACCAGCAGGGATTCGGGGGTAGTTGGCTCTGGAAACACCATATATTTT. Drawing the rest from reference TRBV15 and TRBJ1-3, the complete variable domain is DAMVIQNPRYQVTQFGKPVTLSCSQTLNHNVMYWYQQKSSQAPKLLFHYYDKDFNNEADTPDNFQSRRPNTSFCFLDIRSPGLGDTAMYLCATSRDSGVVGSGNTIYFGEGSWLTVV.

The V gene is TRBV18, the J gene TRBJ1-3; the D gene is possibly TRBD1 (5 bases). The CDR3 is 15 residues long. Germline loops: CDR1 KGHSH, CDR2 LQKENI. V was shortened by 3 bases and J by 0 bases, with 9 bases between the two germline ends. CDR3 in amino acids: CASSPGHRSGNTIYF. In DNA, the CDR3 is TGTGCCAGCTCACCCGGACACCGCTCTGGAAACACCATATATTTT. Supplemented by reference TRBV18 and TRBJ1-3, the full variable domain reads NAGVMQNPRHLVRRRGQEARLRCSPMKGHSHVYWYRQLPEEGLKFMVYLQKENIIDESGMPKERFSAEFPKEGPSILRIQQVVRGDSAAYFCASSPGHRSGNTIYFGEGSWLTVV.

In its sample, this clonotype was seen a few times. The rearrangement joins TRBV9 to TRBJ2-1; 10 positions agree with TRBD1. The CDR3 has 16 amino acids. Germline CDR1 reads SGDLS; CDR2 reads YYNGEE. Trimming at V came to 4 bases and at J to 3 bases, leaving 7 bases not matched to a gene. This CDR3 reads CASSTQDRGVYNEQFF. CDR3 sequence (DNA): TGTGCCAGCAGCACCCAGGACAGGGGGGTCTACAATGAGCAGTTCTTC. Full variable domain (missing parts from reference TRBV9 and TRBJ2-1): DSGVTQTPKHLITATGQRVTLRCSPRSGDLSVYWYQQSLDQGLQFLIQYYNGEERAKGNILERFSAQQFPDLHSELNLSSLELGDSALYFCASSTQDRGVYNEQFFGPGTRLTVL.

The chain has TRBV28 and TRBJ2-5; D uncertain. Germline CDR1 reads MDHEN; CDR2 reads SYDVKM. V was cut by 3 bases and J by 4 bases, with 9 bases left in between. CDR3 size: 13 residues. The CDR3 protein is CASSFELLETQYF. The CDR3, as DNA: TGTGCCAGCAGTTTCGAGTTGTTAGAGACCCAGTACTTC.